This T cell receptor beta chain stems from a study of cytomegalovirus exposure and HLA in healthy donors. Germline V gives CDR1 LNHNV, CDR2 YYDKDF (reference sequence). V was pared by 5 bases and J by 10 bases, with 24 bases between. The CDR3 sequence is 16 residues long. As concerns this clone: Its antigen is not known.

13 Jbeta primers and 60 Vbeta primers were used for the PCR. Original methodology: The authors later counted tens of millions of unique TCR beta chains, 9.5 million to 11 million of them shared. Using immunoSEQ multiplex PCR, the repertoire was profiled, and TCRdb retains in-frame clones only, with some absent. From that table come the V and J calls and clone size; the DNA was used to work out D and trimming. The sample has approximately 150,000 clones; 70% to 75% are singletons. General study findings and limits: TCR association rates varied by HLA locus in a later analysis, with DRB1 highest and HLA-C lowest. When analyzed later, a missense DCLRE1C variant was found to be linked to TCR beta V- and J-gene trimming. Reportedly, HLA-A and HLA-B alleles of most subjects were accurately predicted from TCR beta.

The sequenced sample consisted of PBMCs. The clonotype comes from a man between 18 and 29 years old in good health and CMV-seropositive. V is TRBV15 and J is TRBJ2-4; TRBD1 might be the D (5 bases). The CDR3 nucleotides are TGTGCCACCAGCGGGGCACCTCGAGGAGCCCGATGGATTCAGTACTTC. It yields the protein CATSGAPRGARWIQYF. The full variable domain, in which reference TRBV15 and TRBJ2-4 provide the parts outside the CDR3, is DAMVIQNPRYQVTQFGKPVTLSCSQTLNHNVMYWYQQKSSQAPKLLFHYYDKDFNNEADTPDNFQSRRPNTSFCFLDIRSPGLGDTAMYLCATSGAPRGARWIQYFGAGTRLSVL.